The T cell receptor beta chain described here comes from a study of neurological immune-mediated disorders (dated by TCRdb to about 2019). Study-wide context: Among the approximately 35 multiple sclerosis patients, roughly 31 had relapsing-remitting MS and 3 had secondary progressive MS. Longitudinal samples, technical triplicates and paired sorted CD4+ and CD8+ T-cell subsets, alongside PBMC samples, were included among the approximately 110 TCR-beta libraries. Using UMI-based sequencing, the study compared peripheral blood TCR-beta repertoires from patients with HTLV-I-associated myelopathy (HAM/TSP), patients with multiple sclerosis, and healthy controls. Of the roughly 68 subjects in the cohort, some 14 were HAM/TSP patients, around 35 were multiple sclerosis patients, and around 20 were healthy controls. Results the study describes overall, beyond this receptor: No association of the MS cluster with clinical or MRI features was observed, and the need for larger cohorts was stated by the authors. The highest TCR clonal expansion was observed in HAM/TSP patients, whereas the lowest was observed in MS patients, even when compared with healthy controls. Phylogenetic analysis grouped repertoires from 18 of 34 MS patients into a cluster of related CDR3 sequences, suggesting a possible repertoire-level signature. No identical CDR3 amino acid sequences were found to be shared among expanded clones across subjects, suggesting that TCR-beta repertoires were private in all groups.

CDR1 and CDR2, looked up from the germline V gene (reference sequence), are DFQATT and SNEGSKA. V ends up 3 bases short and J 5 bases short, with an unmatched junction base count of 7. The CDR3 contains 15 residues, cysteine and phenylalanine counted. Only the CDR3 region is kept as DNA, spanning 45 bases read in frame from base 1. This clonotype was seen many times. The antigen it binds to is not known. One base away there is no much larger clone; base qualities are not given. For the unsorted PBMC libraries, 2 million PBMCs were stored in RNAlater at -80 degrees C until RNA extraction and were used to generate the libraries. Multiple sclerosis patients were enrolled in a US clinical protocol evaluating disease progression by magnetic resonance imaging. Peripheral blood underwent Ficoll-Hypaque density gradient centrifugation to isolate PBMCs, which were then cryopreserved in liquid nitrogen. cDNA was synthesized by template-switch 5'RACE using a primer carrying a 10-nucleotide random unique molecular identifier by which each TCR transcript was tagged. Each sequencing run produced over 180 million TCR-beta sequences covering 15-18 subjects. The RNeasy kit was used to extract total RNA. TCR-beta VDJ regions were amplified with primers for the TCR constant region and the 5'RACE anchor, using the KAPA Real-time Library Amplification kit. Sample indexes and Illumina adaptors were added in a first PCR, and a second PCR then increased library yield. After Ampure bead purification, the TCR product of roughly 650 bp was size-selected on a 2% E-gel SizeSelection system. Before pooling, libraries had their quality checked on a Bioanalyzer, their concentration measured with Qubit, and their quantity determined with the Kapa Library Quantification kit. An Illumina HiSeq 2500 was used to sequence the libraries paired-end at 2 x 150 bp. To increase sequence diversity, about 24-32% phiX was spiked into each library pool. The original pipeline was this. Quality-filtered reads were processed with the UMI-based MiGEC pipeline, and over 75% of raw TCR sequences were removed by the MiGEC pipeline during error correction. VDJ genes were aligned to IMGT germline references, and each clonotype was defined by a unique CDR3 amino acid sequence together with V-J genes. Clonal expansion, Shannon diversity and CDR3 relatedness were evaluated with VDJtools (CalcPairwiseDistances, ClusterSamples), while phylogenetic trees were built in CLCbio workbench. Using coefficient-of-variation modelling across technical triplicates, the study counted a clone as expanded if it had at least 8 unique UMIs. Starting from the raw public reads, TCRdb applied fastp trimming at Q25, assembled clones with MiXCR and retained in-frame beta chains. Every entry covers one CDR3 protein and lists the most common genes and DNA from its rows. These V and J calls originate from TCRdb's pipeline instead of the authors' own analysis. Here the sample has 55,000 to 60,000 distinct CDR3 sequences; approximately 4% occur a single time. The ten largest clones take up about 3% of the sample.

The TCR sequence derives from a woman aged 25 to 45 with multiple sclerosis. Recombination linked TRBV20-1 to TRBJ2-5, and 12 bases in between align with TRBD2. Sequencing was carried out using PBMCs. DNA sequence: TGCAGTGCTAGCCCCCTAGCGGGGGGGCTGGAGACCCAGTACTTC. This sequence encodes CSASPLAGGLETQYF.